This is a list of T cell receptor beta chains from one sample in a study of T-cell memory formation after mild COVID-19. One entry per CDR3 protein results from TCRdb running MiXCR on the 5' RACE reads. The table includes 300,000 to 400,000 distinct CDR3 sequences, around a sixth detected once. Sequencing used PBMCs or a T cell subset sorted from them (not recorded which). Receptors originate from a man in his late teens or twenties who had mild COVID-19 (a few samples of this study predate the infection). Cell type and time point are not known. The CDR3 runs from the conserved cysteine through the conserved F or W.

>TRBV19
CASSRGDSHNSPLHF
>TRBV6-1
CASSFPGADYNTGELFF
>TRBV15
CATSIGDLGTEAFF
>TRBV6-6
CASDVGSGESKETQYF
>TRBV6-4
CASKPGAMRQYF
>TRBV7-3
CASSLTTWGSGANVLTF
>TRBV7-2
CASSPPGHWNTEAFF
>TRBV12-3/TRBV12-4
CASSYYRSSGNTIYF
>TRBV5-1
CASSLGVAETQYF
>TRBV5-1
CASSPKTGGNTEAFF
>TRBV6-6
CASSSRGHHEQYF
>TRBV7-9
CASSLFSAFTGELFF
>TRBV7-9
CASSPPGNNQPQHF
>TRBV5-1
CASSLQGTANTEAFF
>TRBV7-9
CASSTDFEQFF
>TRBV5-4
CASSPPAAGGFEQFF
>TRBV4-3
CASSQMRGQTQYF
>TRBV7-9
CASSIPRGPAETQYF
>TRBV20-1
CSARERLAVGHEQYF
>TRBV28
CASSLFHRTSVITNTGELFF
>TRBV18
CASSPSVNSNQPQHF
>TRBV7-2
CASSLGTGDYGYTF
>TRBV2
CASGFPGGILYEQYF
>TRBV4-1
CASSQASGLANTGELFF
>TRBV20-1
CSAGDRVDTQYF
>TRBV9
CASSPFQGTDTQYF
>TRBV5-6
CASTHTGELFF
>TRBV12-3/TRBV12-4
CASKSPGFSQPQHF
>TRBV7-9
CASSPTTGRSTDTQYF
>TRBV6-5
CASTDRLTSYGYTF
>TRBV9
CASSVAGTTGELFF
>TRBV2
CASSGDYNEQFF
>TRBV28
CASGRPGAGTDTQYF
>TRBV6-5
CASSYSSAFSYEQYF
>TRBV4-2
CASSPEGGSSYNEQFF
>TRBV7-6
CASSSEGSGELFF
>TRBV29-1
CSVSGQNQPQHF
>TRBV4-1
CASSPTKTGGRHEQYF
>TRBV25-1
CASSSYDSYNSPLHF
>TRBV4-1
CASSLQLGRGDEQFF
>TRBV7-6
CASRLSSGGAADTQYF
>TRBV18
CASSPSLRDLELFF
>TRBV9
CASSVSPSLHTGELFF
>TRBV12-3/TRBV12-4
CASTSSGSYEQYF
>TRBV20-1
CSARWHNEQFF